The 10 T cell receptor beta chains listed next were all sequenced from one sample in a study of regulatory T cells in long-lasting Graves disease. Sequencing libraries for TCR beta were prepared with iRepertoire HTBI primers and Arm-PCR of CDR3 regions. Each CDR3 protein gets one entry after TCRdb re-called the multiplex PCR reads with MiXCR. The sample contains some 470,000 distinct CDR3 sequences, roughly a fifth of which appear only once. Time point in this sample: persistent/refractory GD, antithyroid drugs over 5 years with positive TRAb. There was RNA extracted from PBMCs, and the TCR library was made from it. Source: peripheral blood mononuclear cells (PBMCs), taken when the disease was refractory, from a patient treated with antithyroid drugs. The receptor set was obtained from a female donor with Graves disease.

The chain joins TRBV5-1 to TRBJ2-2; D gene unclear. Germline V gene sequence: CDR1 SGHRS, CDR2 YFSETQ. V was clipped by 7 bases and J by 3 bases, with 13 bases between them. This CDR3 spans 14 amino acids. CDR3 loop: CASAAYLDTGELFF. Here the CDR3 DNA reads TGCGCCAGCGCCGCATATCTTGACACCGGGGAGCTGTTTTTT. The full variable domain, rest sourced from reference TRBV5-1 and TRBJ2-2, is KAGVTQTPRYLIKTRGQQVTLSCSPISGHRSVSWYQQTPGQGLQFLFEYFSETQRNKGNFPGRFSGRQFSNSRSEMNVSTLELGDSALYLCASAAYLDTGELFFGEGSRLTVL.

V is TRBV30 and J is TRBJ1-5; D not certain. The CDR3 consists of 12 residues. The V end lost 0 bases, the J end lost 5 bases, and 5 bases lay between the germline ends. CDR1 is GTSNPN, CDR2 SVGIG, per germline (reference sequence). The CDR3 sequence: CAWSVSYQPQHF. In nucleotides, the CDR3 is TGTGCCTGGAGTGTAAGTTATCAGCCCCAGCATTTT.

The table lists this clonotype with many counts. The rearrangement links TRBV10-3 to TRBJ1-5, with D unclear. The germline CDR1 and CDR2 sequences are ENHRY and SYGVKD. The V end was cut by 3 bases, the J end by 4 bases, with 16 bases between. CDR3 size: 16 residues. The CDR3 nucleotides are TGTGCCATCAGTGAAAGGGCCCATCAAGGGAATCAGCCCCAGCATTTT. Amino acid sequence: CAISERAHQGNQPQHF.

The chain recombines TRBV5-4 with TRBJ1-4; D gene uncertain. V gave up 1 base and J gave up 16 bases, with 11 bases separating them. CDR1 is SGHNT, CDR2 YYREEE, per germline (reference sequence). The CDR3 has 11 residues. This CDR3 reads CASSLSIMQFF. DNA for the CDR3: TGTGCCAGCAGCTTGTCGATAATGCAGTTTTTT.

The J gene is TRBJ2-7, the V gene TRBV7-9, with TRBD2 matching 9 bases. V trimming: 4 bases; J trimming: 3 bases; junction bases outside the gene matches: 10. The CDR3 spans 16 residues. Germline V gives CDR1 SEHNR, CDR2 FQNEAQ (reference sequence). The CDR3 is CASSSLTLAGDYEQYF. CDR3 sequence (DNA): TGTGCCAGCAGCTCTCTTACTTTAGCGGGAGACTACGAGCAGTACTTC.

About this clonotype itself: With a much larger clone just one base away, this may be a read error. V and J are TRBV28 and TRBJ1-5, with D possibly being TRBD1 (5 bases). Between the trimmed V and J ends, which lost 5 bases and 2 bases, there was a span of 22 bases. In germline, CDR1 is MDHEN, CDR2 SYDVKM. The CDR3 has 18 residues. CDR3 DNA: TGTGCCAGCAGTACCCTTGATCGGACACTCCGGGGCAATCAGCCCCAGCATTTT. As protein: CASSTLDRTLRGNQPQHF.

This clonotype turned up a few times. A read error is possible here, since a much larger clone lies one base away. The chain uses TRBV11-1 and TRBJ2-4; D unclear. Trimming stripped 6 bases from V and 2 bases from J, with 8 bases between. CDR1 is SGHAT, CDR2 FQDESV, per germline (reference sequence). The CDR3 runs 13 residues. CDR3 sequence: CASSGRTKNIQYF. The CDR3 DNA reads TGTGCCAGCAGTGGCAGGACCAAAAACATTCAGTACTTC.

This clonotype came up many times. The chain combines TRBV15 with TRBJ1-2; D is unclear. This CDR3 has 13 amino acids. Trimming took off 0 bases at V and 0 bases at J, with 2 bases between the two ends. Germline CDR1 reads LNHNV; CDR2 reads YYDKDF (reference sequence). CDR3 nucleotides: TGTGCCACCAGCAGAGAACCTAACTATGGCTACACCTTC. Encoded protein: CATSREPNYGYTF.

This clonotype occurred many times. V is TRBV3-1 and J is TRBJ2-4; D ambiguous. V was shortened by 3 bases and J by 8 bases, with 11 bases between the two germline ends. Germline CDR1 LGHDT, CDR2 YNNKEL (reference sequence). The CDR3 extends over 13 amino acids. CDR3 protein: CASSQNLLDIQYF. CDR3 nucleotide sequence: TGTGCCAGCAGCCAGAATTTATTGGACATTCAGTACTTC. Full variable domain (missing parts from reference TRBV3-1 and TRBJ2-4): DTAVSQTPKYLVTQMGNDKSIKCEQNLGHDTMYWYKQDSKKFLKIMFSYNNKELIINETVPNRFSPKSPDKAHLNLHINSLELGDSAVYFCASSQNLLDIQYFGAGTRLSVL.

This clonotype has a count of ten or more. The V gene is TRBV10-3, the J gene TRBJ1-1; no definite D call. The V gene lost 3 bases and the J gene lost 0 bases, with 8 bases spanning the gap. Germline-derived CDR1 and CDR2 are ENHRY and SYGVKD. The CDR3 loop spans 14 amino acids. The CDR3 DNA reads as TGTGCCATCAGTGACCCTGCGGTGAACACTGAAGCTTTCTTT. Translation: CAISDPAVNTEAFF.